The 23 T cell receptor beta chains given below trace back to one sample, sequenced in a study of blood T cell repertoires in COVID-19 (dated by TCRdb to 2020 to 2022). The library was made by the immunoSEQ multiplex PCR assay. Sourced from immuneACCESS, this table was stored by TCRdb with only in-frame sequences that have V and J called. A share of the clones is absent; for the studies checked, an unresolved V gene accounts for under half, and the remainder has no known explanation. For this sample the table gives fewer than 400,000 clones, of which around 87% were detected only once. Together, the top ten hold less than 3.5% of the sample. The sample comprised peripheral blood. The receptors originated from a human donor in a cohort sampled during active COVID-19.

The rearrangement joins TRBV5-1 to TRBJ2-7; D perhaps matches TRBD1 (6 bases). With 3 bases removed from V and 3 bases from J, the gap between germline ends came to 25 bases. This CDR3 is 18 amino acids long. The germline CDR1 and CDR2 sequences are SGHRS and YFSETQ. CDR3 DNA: TGCGCCAGCAGCTGGCTGGATCTCGGGACAAAGGGGGACTACGAGCAGTACTTC. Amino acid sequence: CASSWLDLGTKGDYEQYF.

The CDR3 DNA reads as TGTGCCACTCAGCTTGGTGGGGGGGCCTACGAGCAGTACTTC. It translates to CATQLGGGAYEQYF. This chain connects TRBV5-4 to TRBJ2-7; 7 bases are a match to TRBD2. CDR3 length: 14 residues. Germline values: CDR1 SGHNT, CDR2 YYREEE (reference sequence). Trimming at V came to 9 bases and at J to 2 bases, leaving 11 bases not matched to a gene.

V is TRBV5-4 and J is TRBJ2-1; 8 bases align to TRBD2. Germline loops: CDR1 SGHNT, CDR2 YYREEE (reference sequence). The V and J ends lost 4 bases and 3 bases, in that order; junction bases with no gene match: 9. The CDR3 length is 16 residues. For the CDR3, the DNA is TGTGCCAGCAGCCCCAGGCCGGCGGGGGGCTACAATGAGCAGTTCTTC. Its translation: CASSPRPAGGYNEQFF.

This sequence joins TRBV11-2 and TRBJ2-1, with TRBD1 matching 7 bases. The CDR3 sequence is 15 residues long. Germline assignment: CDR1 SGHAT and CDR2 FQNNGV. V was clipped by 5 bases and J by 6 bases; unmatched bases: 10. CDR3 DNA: TGTGCCAGCAGCAATCCCGGGACAGTCTTCAATGAGCAGTTCTTC. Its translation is CASSNPGTVFNEQFF.

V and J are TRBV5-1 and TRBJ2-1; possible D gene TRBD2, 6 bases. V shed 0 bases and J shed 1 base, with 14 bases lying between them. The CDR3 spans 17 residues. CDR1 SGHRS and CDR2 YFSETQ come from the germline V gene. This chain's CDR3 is CASSLEREHLSYNEQFF. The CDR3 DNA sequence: TGCGCCAGCAGCTTGGAACGGGAGCATTTATCCTACAATGAGCAGTTCTTC.

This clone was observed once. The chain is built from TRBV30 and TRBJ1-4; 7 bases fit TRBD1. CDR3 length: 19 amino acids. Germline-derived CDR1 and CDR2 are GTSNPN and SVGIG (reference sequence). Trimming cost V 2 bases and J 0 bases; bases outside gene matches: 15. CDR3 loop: CAWSFSRGGQIATNEKLFF. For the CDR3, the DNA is TGTGCCTGGAGTTTTTCCCGGGGGGGACAGATTGCAACTAATGAAAAACTGTTTTTT.

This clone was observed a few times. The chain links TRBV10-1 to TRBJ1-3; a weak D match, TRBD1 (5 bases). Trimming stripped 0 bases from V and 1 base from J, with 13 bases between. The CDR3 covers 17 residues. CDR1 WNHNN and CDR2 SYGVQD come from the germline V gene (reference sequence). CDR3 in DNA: TGCGCCAGCAGTGAGTCCTCGTCGACAGTTTCTGGAAACACCATATATTTT. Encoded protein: CASSESSSTVSGNTIYF.

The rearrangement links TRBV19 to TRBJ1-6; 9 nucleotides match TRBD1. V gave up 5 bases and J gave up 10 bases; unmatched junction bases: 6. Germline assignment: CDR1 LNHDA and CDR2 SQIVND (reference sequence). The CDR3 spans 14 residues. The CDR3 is CASSGQGLRSPLHF. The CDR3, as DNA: TGTGCCAGTAGTGGACAGGGGCTACGGTCACCCCTCCACTTT.

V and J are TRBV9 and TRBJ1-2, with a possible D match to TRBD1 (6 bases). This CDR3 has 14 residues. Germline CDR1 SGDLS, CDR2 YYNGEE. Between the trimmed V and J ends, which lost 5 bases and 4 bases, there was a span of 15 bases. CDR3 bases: TGTGCCAGCAGAGACGTTAGGGGGACCTATGGCTACACCTTC. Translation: CASRDVRGTYGYTF.

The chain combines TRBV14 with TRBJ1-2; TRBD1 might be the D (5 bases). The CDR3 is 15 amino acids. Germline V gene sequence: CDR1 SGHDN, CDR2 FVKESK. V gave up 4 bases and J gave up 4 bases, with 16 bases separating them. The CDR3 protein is CASSPGRTTFYGYTF. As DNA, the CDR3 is TGTGCCAGCAGCCCCGGCAGGACAACTTTCTATGGCTACACCTTC. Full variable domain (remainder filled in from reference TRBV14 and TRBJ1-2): EAGVTQFPSHSVIEKGQTVTLRCDPISGHDNLYWYRRVMGKEIKFLLHFVKESKQDESGMPNNRFLAERTGGTYSTLKVQPAELEDSGVYFCASSPGRTTFYGYTFGSGTRLTVV.

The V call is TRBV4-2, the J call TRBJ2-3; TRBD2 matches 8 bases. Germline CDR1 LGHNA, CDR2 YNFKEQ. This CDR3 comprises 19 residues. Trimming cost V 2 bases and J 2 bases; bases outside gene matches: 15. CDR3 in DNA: TGTGCCAGCAGCCAATCCGAAATGAGGGCGGGGGGTTTCACAGATACGCAGTATTTT. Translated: CASSQSEMRAGGFTDTQYF.

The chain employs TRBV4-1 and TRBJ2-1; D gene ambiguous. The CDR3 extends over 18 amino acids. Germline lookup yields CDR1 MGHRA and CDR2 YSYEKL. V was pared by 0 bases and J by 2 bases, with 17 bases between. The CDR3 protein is CASSQDPSSLAAYNEQFF. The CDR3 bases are TGCGCCAGCAGCCAAGATCCTTCCTCATTAGCCGCCTACAATGAGCAGTTCTTC.

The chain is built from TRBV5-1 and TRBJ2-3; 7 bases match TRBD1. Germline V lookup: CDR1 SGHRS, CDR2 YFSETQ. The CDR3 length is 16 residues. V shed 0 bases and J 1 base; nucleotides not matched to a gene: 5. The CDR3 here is CASSLGSGQGTDTQYF. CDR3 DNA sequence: TGCGCCAGCAGCTTGGGTTCCGGACAGGGCACAGATACGCAGTATTTT.

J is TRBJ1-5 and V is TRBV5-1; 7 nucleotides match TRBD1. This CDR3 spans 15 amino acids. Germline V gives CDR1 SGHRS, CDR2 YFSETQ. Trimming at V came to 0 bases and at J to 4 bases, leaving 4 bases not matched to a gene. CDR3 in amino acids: CASSLGQGENQPQHF. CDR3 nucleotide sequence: TGCGCCAGCAGCTTGGGGCAGGGGGAGAATCAGCCCCAGCATTTT.

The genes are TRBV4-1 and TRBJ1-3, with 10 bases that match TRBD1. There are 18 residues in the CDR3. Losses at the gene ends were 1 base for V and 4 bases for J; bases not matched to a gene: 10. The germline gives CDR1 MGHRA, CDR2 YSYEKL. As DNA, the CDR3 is TGCGCCAGCAGCCAAGGGGGTGAAGACAGGGGGCAAGGAAACACCATATATTTT. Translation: CASSQGGEDRGQGNTIYF.

The CDR3 nucleotides are TGTGCCAGCAGTGCCGCACGGGACAGGGGGTTCGAGGAGACCCAGTACTTC. Translated, it gives CASSAARDRGFEETQYF. This chain uses TRBV6-1 with TRBJ2-5, with 11 nucleotides matching TRBD1. V trimming: 4 bases; J trimming: 5 bases; junction bases outside the gene matches: 12. The germline CDR1 and CDR2 sequences are MNHNS and SASEGT. The CDR3 is 17 residues long.

The CDR3 spells CAAARGRNPLDEQFF. CDR3 bases: TGTGCCGCGGCCCGGGGTAGGAATCCATTAGATGAGCAGTTCTTC. The chain has TRBV15 and TRBJ2-1; a possible D gene is TRBD2 (5 bases). Per germline, CDR1 LNHNV and CDR2 YYDKDF (reference sequence). Trimming removed 11 bases from V and 8 bases from J, with 25 bases in between. The CDR3 extends over 15 amino acids.

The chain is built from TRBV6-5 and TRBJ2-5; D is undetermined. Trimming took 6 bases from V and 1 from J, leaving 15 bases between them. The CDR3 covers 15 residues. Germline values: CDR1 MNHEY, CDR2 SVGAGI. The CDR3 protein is CASSVVDWSQETQYF. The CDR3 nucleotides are TGTGCCAGCAGCGTCGTTGACTGGTCCCAAGAGACCCAGTACTTC.

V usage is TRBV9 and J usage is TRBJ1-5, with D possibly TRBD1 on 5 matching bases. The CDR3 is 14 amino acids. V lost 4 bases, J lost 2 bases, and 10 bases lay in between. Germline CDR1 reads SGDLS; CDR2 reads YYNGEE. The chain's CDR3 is CASSRGRGNQPQHF. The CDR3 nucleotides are TGTGCCAGCAGCAGGGGCCGAGGCAATCAGCCCCAGCATTTT.

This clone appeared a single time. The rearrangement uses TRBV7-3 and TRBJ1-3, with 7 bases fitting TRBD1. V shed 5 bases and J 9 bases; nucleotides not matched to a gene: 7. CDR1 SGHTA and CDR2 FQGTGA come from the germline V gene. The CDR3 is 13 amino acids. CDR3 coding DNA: TGTGCCAGCAGCACGGCCGAGGGGGCCACCATATATTTT. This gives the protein CASSTAEGATIYF.

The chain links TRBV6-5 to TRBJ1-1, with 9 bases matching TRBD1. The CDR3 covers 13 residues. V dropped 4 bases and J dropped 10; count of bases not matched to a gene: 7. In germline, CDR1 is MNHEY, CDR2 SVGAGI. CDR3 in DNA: TGTGCCAGCAGTTCCGGGGACAGGGATGCAGCTTTCTTT. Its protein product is CASSSGDRDAAFF.

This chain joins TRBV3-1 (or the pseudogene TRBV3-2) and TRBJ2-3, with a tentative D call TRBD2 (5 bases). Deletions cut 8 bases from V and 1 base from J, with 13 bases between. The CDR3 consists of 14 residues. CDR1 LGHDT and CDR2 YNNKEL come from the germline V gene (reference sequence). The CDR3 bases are TGTGCCAGCTCCAGGACTTATCGCACAGATACGCAGTATTTT. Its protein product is CASSRTYRTDTQYF.

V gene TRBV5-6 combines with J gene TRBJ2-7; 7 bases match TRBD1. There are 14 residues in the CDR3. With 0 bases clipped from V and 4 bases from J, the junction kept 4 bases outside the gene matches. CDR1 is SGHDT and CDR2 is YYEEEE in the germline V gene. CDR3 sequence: CASSLVGTAYEQYF. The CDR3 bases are TGTGCCAGCAGCTTGGTCGGGACAGCATACGAGCAGTACTTC. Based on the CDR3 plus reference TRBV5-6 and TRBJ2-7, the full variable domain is DAGVTQSPTHLIKTRGQQVTLRCSPKSGHDTVSWYQQALGQGPQFIFQYYEEEERQRGNFPDRFSGHQFPNYSSELNVNALLLGDSALYLCASSLVGTAYEQYFGPGTRLTVT.